This T cell receptor (beta chain) was recovered during a study of blood T cell repertoires in COVID-19. Background on the study: The study drew acute and convalescent COVID-19 samples from the United States, Italy and Spain. Sources were T cells, B-cell-depleted T cells, or PBMCs; the material itself was cDNA or gDNA.

For this clone: At the DNA level, this CDR3 is encoded by other sequences in the same sample as well.

The CDR3 covers 15 residues. V lost 2 bases, J lost 0 bases, and 9 bases lay in between. Germline CDR1 reads SGHRS; CDR2 reads YFSETQ. Repertoires were generated with immunoSEQ multiplex PCR, while TCRdb's copy carries only in-frame clones and drops some. The profile shows roughly 150,000 clones, approximately 91% of them singletons. Specimen: peripheral blood. V usage is TRBV5-1 and J usage is TRBJ2-1; D is possibly TRBD2 (5 bases). The TCR comes from a man younger than 30 with COVID-19, enrolled during active disease. CDR3 in amino acids: CASSLRGSSYNEQFF. CDR3 DNA: TGCGCCAGCAGCTTAAGAGGGAGCTCCTACAATGAGCAGTTCTTC.